Sequencing of this T cell receptor (beta chain) was carried out in a study of blood T cell repertoires in COVID-19 (dated by TCRdb to the early 2020s). Concerning the study at large: The collaborator samples originated in the United States, Italy and Spain and spanned the acute and convalescent phases of COVID-19. Where available, HLA class I and class II types were obtained from metadata supplied by the sample provider rather than from assay-based typing. The material from the prospective study consisted of cDNA or gDNA derived from T cells, B-cell-depleted T cells, or PBMCs. Samples were obtained from the ongoing ImmuneRACE study (first 160 participants) and from about 1,300 subjects provided by 6 global collaborators. The repertoires were released in a freely available public database intended as a resource for research on the immune response to SARS-CoV-2. Sample metadata almost always included a de-identified subject ID, COVID-19 status, age in years and sex. The dataset comprised deeply sampled blood TCRbeta repertoires from subjects exposed to, actively infected with, or recovered from COVID-19.

Concerning this clone: Its recognized antigen is unknown. Base qualities were left out, and no much larger clone turns up one base away.

Results and caveats for the whole study, not just this receptor: How much clinical and demographic metadata was included differed by source and by participant, and the metadata was provided uncurated.

Participants in the prospective study were enrolled through a virtual design, were aged about 18 to 100 years, and lived in roughly 24 United States geographic areas. In the prospective study, participants were assigned to cohorts based on the clinical history participants reported in a screening survey and a study questionnaire. For ImmuneRACE Cohort 3, a participant was defined as recovered based on two consecutive negative NP/OP PCR tests, clearance by a healthcare professional, or resolution of symptoms. In the prospective study, mobile phlebotomists collected whole blood, serum and a nasopharyngeal or oropharyngeal swab from each participant. Over a roughly two-month period, participants in the prospective study had the option of providing additional blood draws and questionnaires. Blood samples from the prospective study were shipped frozen or at room temperature prior to DNA extraction.

Based on the germline V gene (reference sequence), the CDR1 and CDR2 sequences are GTSNPN and SVGIG. CDR3 length: 14 amino acids, cysteine to phenylalanine. Just the 42-base CDR3 DNA is kept, in frame starting at base 1. V is pared back by 3 bases and J by 8 bases, with 19 bases lying between the germline termini. The immunoSEQ Assay, a bias-controlled multiplex PCR, was used to amplify TCRbeta CDR3 regions from genomic DNA. The authors processed their data as follows. Within the assay, amplification of reference gene primers was used to estimate how many nucleated cells each sample contained. Sequence reads were collapsed and filtered to measure the absolute abundance of every unique TCRbeta CDR3 rearrangement. For each sample, productive Simpson clonality was calculated as the square root of Simpson's diversity index over productive rearrangements. TCRdb retrieved this table from immuneACCESS and kept in-frame rearrangements only. Not all clones are present; in checked studies, unresolved V genes account for under half, and no reason is known for the remainder. V and J calls and clone size come straight from that table; D and trimming were deduced from the DNA. Recorded for this sample are 150,000 or so clones; 70% to 90% of them occurred a single time. The top ten constitute around 5.9% of the sample.

Sample: PBMCs or T cells enriched from blood (not recorded which). Rearrangement joined TRBV30 to TRBJ1-1, with an unclear D gene assignment. The origin of this receptor is a man in his forties or fifties who had recovered from COVID-19. The CDR3 protein is CAWSEGRRLAEAFF. The DNA reads as follows: TGTGCCTGGAGCGAAGGACGGAGGCTGGCCGAAGCTTTCTTT.